This TCR beta chain emerged from a study of neurological immune-mediated disorders. Volunteers from a blood bank in Maryland, USA, constituted the healthy controls. Trimming took 6 bases from V and 1 from J; bases not matched to a gene: 1. The CDR3 is 15 amino acids. Germline V lookup: CDR1 SGHVS, CDR2 FQNEAQ. By proportion, this clonotype is medium-sized. With 10-nucleotide random UMIs, 5'RACE was used to make the cDNA. The authors obtained over 160 million TCR-beta sequences from 15-18 subjects per sequencing run. TCRdb re-called the 5' RACE reads through MiXCR, storing one row per CDR3 protein. The sample lists fewer than 30,000 distinct CDR3 sequences, roughly 6.3% seen once, with approximately 4.3% in the top ten.

The sequence came from a woman between 35 and 50 years old in good health. The chain joins TRBV7-8 to TRBJ2-3, with 13 bases fitting TRBD2. Sequences were obtained from PBMCs. CDR3 sequence (DNA): TGTGCCAGCAGGGGACTAGCGGGACGCACAGATACGCAGTATTTT. Its protein product is CASRGLAGRTDTQYF.